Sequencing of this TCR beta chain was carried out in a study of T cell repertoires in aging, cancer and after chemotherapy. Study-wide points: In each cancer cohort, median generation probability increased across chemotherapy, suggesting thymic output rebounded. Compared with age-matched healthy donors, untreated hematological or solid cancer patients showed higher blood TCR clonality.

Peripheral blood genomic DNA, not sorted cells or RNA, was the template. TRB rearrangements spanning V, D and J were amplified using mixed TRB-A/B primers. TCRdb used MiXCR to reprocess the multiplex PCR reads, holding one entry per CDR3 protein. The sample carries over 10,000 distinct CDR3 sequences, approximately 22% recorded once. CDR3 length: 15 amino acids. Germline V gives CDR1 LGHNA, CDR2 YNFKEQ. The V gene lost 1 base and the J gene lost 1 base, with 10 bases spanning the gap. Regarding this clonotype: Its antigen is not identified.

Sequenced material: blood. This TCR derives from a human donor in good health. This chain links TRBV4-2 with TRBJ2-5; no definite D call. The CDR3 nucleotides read TGTGCCAGCAGCCAAGCCCCCCGGTTCCAAGAGACCCAGTACTTC. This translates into CASSQAPRFQETQYF.